This T cell receptor beta chain was captured by sequencing in a study of cytomegalovirus exposure and HLA in healthy donors. The PCR ran on 60 Vbeta and 13 Jbeta primers. The table came from immunoSEQ multiplex PCR; TCRdb's copy has only in-frame clones and leaves some out. The sample yields under 150,000 clones, 60% to 80% seen once. Study-wide results and limits: Links to common viral pathogens appeared, in a later analysis, for several of the most significant clusters. In an earlier analysis, about 87% or about 30%: the productive usage of most TCR beta V segments. CMV serostatus alone was available as immune exposure information.

Per germline, CDR1 MNHEY and CDR2 SVGAGI. Trimming removed 0 bases from V and 8 bases from J, with 10 bases in between. The CDR3 spans 13 residues. As to this clone: Its specificity is not known.

The chain couples TRBV6-5 to TRBJ1-2; no clear D. Sample: PBMCs. The TCR comes from a middle-aged woman in good health and CMV-seropositive. The DNA of the CDR3 is TGTGCCAGCAGTTACTCCGGGGTACGGGGCTACACCTTC. This translates into CASSYSGVRGYTF.